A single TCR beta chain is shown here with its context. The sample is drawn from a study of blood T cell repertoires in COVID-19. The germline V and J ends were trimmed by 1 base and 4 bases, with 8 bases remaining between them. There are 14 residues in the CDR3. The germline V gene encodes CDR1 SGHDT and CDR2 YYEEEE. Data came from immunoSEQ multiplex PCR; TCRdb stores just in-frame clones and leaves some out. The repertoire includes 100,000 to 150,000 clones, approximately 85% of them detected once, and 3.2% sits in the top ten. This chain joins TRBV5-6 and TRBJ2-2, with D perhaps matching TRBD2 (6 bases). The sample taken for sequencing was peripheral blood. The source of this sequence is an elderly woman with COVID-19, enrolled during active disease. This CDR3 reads CASSLPGGTGELFF. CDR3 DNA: TGTGCCAGCAGCTTGCCCGGGGGCACCGGGGAGCTGTTTTTT. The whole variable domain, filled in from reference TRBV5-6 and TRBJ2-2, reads DAGVTQSPTHLIKTRGQQVTLRCSPKSGHDTVSWYQQALGQGPQFIFQYYEEEERQRGNFPDRFSGHQFPNYSSELNVNALLLGDSALYLCASSLPGGTGELFFGEGSRLTVL.